These 16 T cell receptor beta chains came from one sample sequenced in a study of TIL therapy for anti-PD-1-resistant metastatic lung cancer (dated by TCRdb to about 2021). TCR beta CDR3 regions were amplified from genomic DNA by bias-controlled multiplex PCR with the immunoSEQ v3 hsTCRB kit. TCRdb carries this immuneACCESS record with in-frame sequences only. Its versions omit some clonotypes, under half of them owing to an unresolved V gene in the studies checked, with the rest unexplained. Within this sample are more than 35,000 clones, with over 70% of them counted one time only. Roughly 5.7% of the sample lies in the top ten. The label giving this sample's time point can be read as: pre-treatment sample, taken before nivolumab and TIL therapy. This sample comprised blood, obtained at baseline. The receptors here all came from a person aged 25-79 years with non-small cell lung cancer.

V gene TRBV11-1 combines with J gene TRBJ2-3, with 8 positions matching TRBD1. J lost 4 bases, V lost 5 bases, and 8 bases had no gene match. Germline V lookup: CDR1 SGHAT, CDR2 FQDESV (reference sequence). The CDR3 is made up of 15 amino acids. The DNA for the CDR3 is TGTGCCAGCAGCCTGCAGGGGGCGATTGCAGATACGCAGTATTTT. It translates to CASSLQGAIADTQYF.

The chain employs TRBV6-5 and TRBJ1-4; 7 nucleotides agree with TRBD1. Trimming took 3 bases from V and 4 from J; bases not matched to a gene: 5. The length of the CDR3 is 15 residues. The germline gives CDR1 MNHEY, CDR2 SVGAGI. In nucleotides, the CDR3 is TGTGCCAGCAGTTATCTCGACAGGGTTAATGAAAAACTGTTTTTT. The encoded protein is CASSYLDRVNEKLFF.

This rearrangement joins TRBV28 to TRBJ2-5; D possibly corresponds to TRBD1 (6 bases). This CDR3 spans 15 amino acids. The V gene's germline CDR1 is MDHEN and CDR2 SYDVKM. Deletions cut 6 bases from V and 1 base from J, with 15 bases between. The CDR3 spells CASRSWTAAQETQYF. CDR3 coding DNA: TGTGCCAGCAGAAGCTGGACAGCAGCCCAAGAGACCCAGTACTTC.

The chain uses TRBV29-1 and TRBJ2-3; D might be TRBD2 (5 bases). V lost 5 bases, J lost 1 base, and 13 bases lay in between. The CDR3 is 14 amino acids. Germline CDR1 is SQVTM and CDR2 is ANQGSEA. The CDR3 is CSVRAAGGTDTQYF. In nucleotides, the CDR3 is TGCAGCGTTCGAGCAGCCGGGGGCACAGATACGCAGTATTTT.

This rearrangement joins TRBV7-3 to TRBJ2-5; 7 nucleotides match TRBD2. Trimming took 0 bases from V and 5 from J; bases not matched to a gene: 6. The CDR3 loop spans 15 amino acids. Germline V gene data show CDR1 as SGHTA and CDR2 as FQGTGA. CDR3 protein: CASSLTLAWRETQYF. The DNA of the CDR3 is TGTGCCAGCAGCTTAACACTAGCGTGGCGCGAGACCCAGTACTTC.

This clone appeared a single time. This chain connects TRBV6-6 to TRBJ1-4; 7 nucleotides agree with TRBD1. Germline V gives CDR1 MNHNY, CDR2 SVGAGI (reference sequence). This CDR3 has 16 residues. The J segment lost 7 bases and the V segment lost 2 bases, leaving 10 bases of the junction unmatched. The CDR3 here is CASSYRIQGGGEKLFF. In DNA, the CDR3 is TGTGCCAGCAGTTACCGTATTCAGGGGGGTGGTGAAAAACTGTTTTTT.

The chain combines TRBV25-1 with TRBJ2-1; 7 bases agree with TRBD2. Trimming cost V 5 bases and J 5 bases; bases outside gene matches: 6. The CDR3 totals 14 residues. Looked up from germline, CDR1 is MGHDK and CDR2 is SYGVNS. The CDR3 sequence: CASSYGRGNNEQFF. The DNA of the CDR3 is TGTGCCAGCAGTTACGGGCGGGGGAACAATGAGCAGTTCTTC. The full variable domain, in which reference TRBV25-1 and TRBJ2-1 provide the parts outside the CDR3, is EADIYQTPRYLVIGTGKKITLECSQTMGHDKMYWYQQDPGMELHLIHYSYGVNSTEKGDLSSESTVSRIRTEHFPLTLESARPSHTSQYLCASSYGRGNNEQFFGPGTRLTVL.

This chain uses TRBV5-1 with TRBJ2-7; unclear D gene. Trimming removed 0 bases from V and 2 bases from J, with 12 bases in between. Germline values: CDR1 SGHRS, CDR2 YFSETQ. The CDR3 has 15 residues. CDR3 sequence (DNA): TGCGCCAGCAGCTTGGAAGGCGGACCCCCCTACGAGCAGTACTTC. Protein: CASSLEGGPPYEQYF.

The chain recombines TRBV21-1 with TRBJ1-1. TRBV21-1 is a known pseudogene. This CDR3 is built from 14 residues. The CDR3 loop is CASSPYRGRTEAFF. CDR3 coding DNA: TGTGCCAGCAGCCCGTACCGGGGGCGGACTGAAGCTTTCTTT.

This chain links TRBV5-1 with TRBJ2-1, with TRBD2 identical over 13 bases. Looked up from germline, CDR1 is SGHRS and CDR2 is YFSETQ. This CDR3 is 16 amino acids long. Losses at the gene ends were 4 bases for V and 10 bases for J; bases not matched to a gene: 11. CDR3 amino acids: CASSPGLAGVSGEQFF. The CDR3 coding sequence is TGCGCCAGCAGCCCTGGACTAGCGGGAGTCTCGGGGGAGCAGTTCTTC.

The chain employs TRBV9 and TRBJ2-5, with 7 bases aligning to TRBD2. CDR1 SGDLS and CDR2 YYNGEE come from the germline V gene. The trim removed 2 bases at V and 2 bases at J, leaving 0 bases unmatched. The CDR3 is made up of 13 amino acids. The CDR3 sequence: CASSVSGQETQYF. In DNA form, the CDR3 reads TGTGCCAGCAGCGTTAGCGGGCAAGAGACCCAGTACTTC. Full variable domain (rest looked up from reference TRBV9 and TRBJ2-5): DSGVTQTPKHLITATGQRVTLRCSPRSGDLSVYWYQQSLDQGLQFLIQYYNGEERAKGNILERFSAQQFPDLHSELNLSSLELGDSALYFCASSVSGQETQYFGPGTRLLVL.

The rearrangement joins TRBV5-1 to TRBJ2-5; 9 bases agree with TRBD1. Losses at the gene ends were 2 bases for V and 4 bases for J; bases not matched to a gene: 6. The germline CDR1 and CDR2 sequences are SGHRS and YFSETQ. The CDR3 is 15 amino acids. The CDR3 nucleotides read TGCGCCAGCAGCTTACAACAGGGGGCGCGAGAGACCCAGTACTTC. Translated: CASSLQQGARETQYF.

This clone has a single count. The J gene is TRBJ2-1, the V gene TRBV7-2; D possibly corresponds to TRBD1 (6 bases). CDR1 is SGHTA and CDR2 is FQGNSA in the germline V gene. This CDR3 comprises 15 residues. V lost 4 bases and J 0 bases, leaving 10 bases between the germline ends. CDR3 nucleotide sequence: TGTGCCAGCAGCTACCGGGACAACTCCTACAATGAGCAGTTCTTC. Translated: CASSYRDNSYNEQFF.

This sequence joins TRBV19 and TRBJ1-2; D gene uncertain. V dropped 7 bases and J dropped 4 bases, with 13 bases sitting between them. Germline CDR1 reads LNHDA; CDR2 reads SQIVND (reference sequence). The CDR3 is made up of 13 amino acids. This CDR3 is CASNSLGVYGYTF. The CDR3 DNA is TGTGCCAGTAATTCTCTGGGAGTCTATGGCTACACCTTC.

This clone was detected once. The V call is TRBV9, the J call TRBJ1-2, with a tentative D call TRBD1 (6 bases). V was trimmed by 0 bases and J by 8 bases, leaving 20 bases between them. Germline assignment: CDR1 SGDLS and CDR2 YYNGEE. The CDR3 is 16 amino acids. The DNA of the CDR3 is TGTGCCAGCAGCGTAGCCGGAACAGGGAGATCTCGGGGCTACACCTTC. Translation gives CASSVAGTGRSRGYTF.

The chain combines TRBV5-4 with TRBJ2-7, with D possibly being TRBD1 or TRBD2 (7 bases each). Germline lookup yields CDR1 SGHNT and CDR2 YYREEE (reference sequence). This CDR3 region has 15 residues. V gave up 4 bases and J gave up 2 bases, with 16 bases separating them. Here the CDR3 reads CASSGGGTVPYEQYF. CDR3 DNA sequence: TGTGCCAGCAGCGGGGGGGGGACAGTGCCCTACGAGCAGTACTTC.